This section outlines one T cell receptor beta chain sequence together with its context. Unmatched junction bases numbered 20, after V lost 0 bases and J lost 5 bases. The germline V gene encodes CDR1 SGHRS and CDR2 YFSETQ. The CDR3 is 21 amino acids. Reverse transcription of 0.5 to 1 ug RNA was performed with random hexamers. TCR beta CDR3 was amplified by immunoSEQ covering 54 Vbeta and 13 Jbeta. TCRdb re-analysed the immunoSEQ multiplex PCR reads in MiXCR, keeping a single row per CDR3 protein. The sample includes 250,000 to 300,000 distinct CDR3 sequences, about 85% seen only once; the top ten take over 0.1%. The data belong to a study of CD8 T cells in Susac syndrome. Sequencing of TCR beta was undertaken in CD8+ and CD4+ T cells derived from blood.

The chain employs TRBV5-1 and TRBJ2-1, with 10 positions matching TRBD2. The TCR sequence derives from a human donor with multiple sclerosis. The sample was CD8+ T cells from PBMCs. The CDR3 sequence: CASSLAISGRPPSDPDNEQFF. The CDR3 nucleotides read TGCGCCAGCAGCTTGGCCATTAGCGGGAGGCCTCCTTCAGACCCGGACAATGAGCAGTTCTTC.